Sequencing of this TCR beta chain was carried out in a study of Graves' ophthalmopathy and Graves' hyperthyroidism. Study details: Peripheral blood was gathered at first diagnosis, ahead of any treatment whatsoever.

Ophthalmopathy in the donors was of moderate-to-severe activity, with CAS ≥3, NOSPECS ≥4 and duration under 3 months. In this cohort, patients with other autoimmune diseases, uncontrolled infections, pregnancy or lactation were excluded. Trimming pared 3 bases from V and 7 bases from J, leaving 13 bases between. The germline V gene encodes CDR1 SEHNR and CDR2 FQNEAQ (reference sequence). This CDR3 spans 15 amino acids. This clonotype was recorded at least ten times. CDR3 regions of TCR beta were amplified from RNA transcripts. HTBI-primed first-round RT-PCR preceded second-round multiplex PCR. TCRdb reprocessed the multiplex PCR reads via MiXCR and lists one record per CDR3 protein. This repertoire shows about 700,000 distinct CDR3 sequences, approximately 40% found once; its top ten account for about 40%.

The gene calls are TRBV7-9 and TRBJ1-6; tentative D call: TRBD1 (5 bases). The TCR originated in an adult man with Graves' ophthalmopathy. Input material: peripheral blood. As DNA, the CDR3 is TGTGCCAGCAGCTTGGTCGGGGCGGGGAATTCACCCCTCCACTTT. Protein: CASSLVGAGNSPLHF.